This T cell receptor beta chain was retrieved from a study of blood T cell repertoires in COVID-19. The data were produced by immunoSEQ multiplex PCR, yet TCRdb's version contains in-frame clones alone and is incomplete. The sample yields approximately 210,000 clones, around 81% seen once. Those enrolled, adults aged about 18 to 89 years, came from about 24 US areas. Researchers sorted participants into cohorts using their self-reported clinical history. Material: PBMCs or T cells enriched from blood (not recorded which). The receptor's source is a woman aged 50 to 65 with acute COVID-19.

The CDR3 sequence is CASSLRPGTGSSGANVLTF. CDR3 nucleotide sequence: TGTGCCAGCAGTTTAAGACCCGGGACAGGTAGCTCTGGGGCCAACGTCCTGACTTTC. V and J are TRBV11-2 and TRBJ2-6, with 8 positions matching TRBD1. The CDR3 is 19 residues long. The germline V gene encodes CDR1 SGHAT and CDR2 FQNNGV. V trimming: 6 bases; J trimming: 0 bases; junction bases outside the gene matches: 13.